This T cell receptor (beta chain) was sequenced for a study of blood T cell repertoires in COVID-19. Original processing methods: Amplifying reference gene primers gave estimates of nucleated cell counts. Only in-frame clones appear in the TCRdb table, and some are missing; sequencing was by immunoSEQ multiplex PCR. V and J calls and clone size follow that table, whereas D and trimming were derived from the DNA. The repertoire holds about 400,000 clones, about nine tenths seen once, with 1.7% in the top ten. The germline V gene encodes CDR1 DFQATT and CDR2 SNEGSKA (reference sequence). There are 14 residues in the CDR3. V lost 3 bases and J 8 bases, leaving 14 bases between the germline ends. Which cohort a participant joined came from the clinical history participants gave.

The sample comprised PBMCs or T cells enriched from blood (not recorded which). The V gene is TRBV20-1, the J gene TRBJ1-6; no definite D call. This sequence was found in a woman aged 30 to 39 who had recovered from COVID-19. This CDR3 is CSASRPGLHSPLHF. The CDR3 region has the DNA TGCAGTGCTAGTCGTCCGGGTCTGCATTCACCCCTCCACTTT.